This T cell receptor (beta chain) was found in a study of T cell responses to AZD1222 COVID-19 vaccine. As concerns this clone: Its target is unknown.

Assay used: immunoSEQ multiplex PCR; TCRdb lists only in-frame clones, some missing. The table records about 120,000 clones, roughly 85% of them present only once. Points from the study as a whole: Of the AZD1222 recipients, only five or six were seropositive at baseline. The sample set comprised mostly white British donors with more females, and clonal diversity was possibly underestimated. Researchers took repertoire samples only after the peak T cell response had come.

Germline lookup yields CDR1 SGDLS and CDR2 YYNGEE. The CDR3 covers 14 residues. V trimming: 3 bases; J trimming: 5 bases; junction bases outside the gene matches: 6. The clonotype originates from an adult in good health. The V gene is TRBV9, the J gene TRBJ2-7, with TRBD1 matching 9 bases. Sample: peripheral blood, taken on day 0 of MenACWY control vaccination. Here the CDR3 DNA reads TGTGCCAGCAGCGCCGGGACAGGGTTGAACGAGCAGTACTTC. Encoded protein: CASSAGTGLNEQYF.